These T cell receptor beta chains were read from a single sample in a study of CD8 T cells in ankylosing spondylitis. TCRdb reprocessed the 5' RACE reads with MiXCR, giving one entry per CDR3 protein. Here the sample spans 380,000 or so distinct CDR3 sequences, 20% being singletons. The sample was blood, either unsorted or a sorted T cell fraction (not recorded which). All receptors derive from a male donor with ankylosing spondylitis or in good health (not recorded which). CDR3s include the opening cysteine and the closing phenylalanine or tryptophan. Fields, in order: J gene, V gene, clone size, D gene, CDR3 protein, CDR3 DNA. A D gene is named only where the DNA matches it firmly. Some rows have no size entry. The others give once, few or many, or a class for an expanded clone.

TRBJ1-5 | TRBV7-3 | few | - | CASSLTPGQPQHF | TGTGCCAGCAGCTTAACGCCCGGTCAGCCCCAGCATTTT
TRBJ2-7 | TRBV29-1 | many | - | CSVEQGLSYEQYF | TGCAGCGTCGAACAGGGATTGTCCTACGAGCAGTACTTC
TRBJ2-5 | TRBV5-1 | few | - | CASSPGGRGIGETQYF | TGCGCCAGCAGCCCCGGCGGCAGGGGTATTGGAGAGACCCAGTACTTC
TRBJ2-7 | TRBV29-1 | - | TRBD1 | CSVEEAGGSPHPYEQYF | TGCAGCGTTGAAGAGGCAGGGGGCTCCCCTCACCCCTACGAGCAGTACTTC
TRBJ2-5 | TRBV4-1 | - | - | CASSPANQETQYF | TGCGCCAGCAGCCCCGCAAATCAAGAGACCCAGTACTTC
TRBJ2-3 | TRBV11-2 | few | TRBD2 | CASSPSGGGRTTDTQYF | TGTGCCAGCAGCCCAAGCGGGGGAGGAAGAACCACAGATACGCAGTATTTT
TRBJ2-5 | TRBV4-1 | few | TRBD2 | CASSPVLASGGQGGQETQYF | TGCGCCAGCAGCCCGGTTCTCGCTAGCGGGGGCCAAGGGGGCCAAGAGACCCAGTACTTC
TRBJ2-5 | TRBV7-6 | - | - | CASSLVGRETQCF | TGTGCCAGCAGCTTAGTAGGACGGGAGACCCAGTGCTTC
TRBJ2-7 | TRBV20-1 | - | TRBD2 | CSARQPPGASGVYEQYF | TGCAGTGCTAGACAGCCACCCGGGGCTAGCGGGGTCTACGAGCAGTACTTC
TRBJ2-5 | TRBV5-5 | few | - | CASSFYVGGKETQYF | TGTGCCAGCAGCTTTTATGTGGGCGGGAAAGAGACCCAGTACTTC
TRBJ2-1 | TRBV20-1 | - | - | CSATTLALGSYNEQFF | TGCAGTGCTACCACTCTGGCACTAGGATCTTACAATGAGCAGTTCTTC
TRBJ2-2 | TRBV20-1 | - | - | CSARTGLYTGELFF | TGCAGTGCCCGGACCGGGTTGTACACCGGGGAGCTGTTTTTT
TRBJ2-3 | TRBV12-3/TRBV12-4 | few | - | CASILGHTTDTQYF | TGTGCCAGCATTCTGGGGCATACCACAGATACGCAGTATTTT
TRBJ2-7 | TRBV14 | few | TRBD1 | CASTPGQGRTEQYF | TGTGCCAGCACCCCCGGACAGGGTAGAACCGAGCAGTACTTC
TRBJ2-3 | TRBV12-3/TRBV12-4 | few | - | CASKGPLDTQYF | TGTGCCAGCAAGGGCCCTTTGGATACGCAGTATTTT
TRBJ2-1 | TRBV7-6 | - | - | CASSAGSSNEQFF | TGTGCCAGCAGCGCGGGGTCTAGTAATGAGCAGTTCTTC
TRBJ2-1 | TRBV3-1 | few | TRBD2 | CASSPLTSGGPNEQFF | TGTGCCAGCAGCCCGTTGACTAGCGGGGGCCCCAATGAGCAGTTCTTC
TRBJ1-1 | TRBV11-2 | few | TRBD1 | CASSLWGTGGTEAFF | TGTGCCAGCAGCTTGTGGGGGACAGGGGGCACTGAAGCTTTCTTT
TRBJ2-7 | TRBV29-1 | few | - | CSVEDNRAQYF | TGCAGCGTTGAGGATAACAGGGCGCAGTACTTC
TRBJ2-1 | TRBV27 | - | TRBD2 | CASSPSPWASGGSLEQFF | TGTGCCAGCAGTCCATCCCCGTGGGCTAGCGGGGGCTCCCTCGAGCAGTTCTTC
TRBJ1-5 | TRBV27 | once | - | CASSPETRNQPQHF | TGTGCCAGCAGTCCAGAGACTCGAAATCAGCCCCAGCATTTT
TRBJ2-1 | TRBV7-9 | - | - | CASSLATPSGNEQFF | TGTGCCAGCAGCTTAGCGACTCCCTCTGGGAATGAGCAGTTCTTC
TRBJ2-5 | TRBV15 | - | - | CATSSQGQETQYF | TGTGCCACCAGCAGCCAGGGACAAGAGACCCAGTACTTC
TRBJ2-2 | TRBV29-1 | many | - | CSAGGDEANTGELFF | TGCAGCGCCGGCGGGGATGAGGCGAACACCGGGGAGCTGTTTTTT
TRBJ1-1 | TRBV29-1 | many | - | CSVEPQHRTEAFF | TGCAGCGTTGAACCCCAACACCGCACTGAAGCTTTCTTT
TRBJ2-7 | TRBV15 | few | - | CATSRDPGSEQYF | TGTGCCACCAGCAGAGATCCGGGGTCCGAGCAGTACTTC
TRBJ2-1 | TRBV12-3/TRBV12-4 | many | - | CASTAGGYNEQFF | TGTGCCAGCACAGCGGGCGGGTACAATGAGCAGTTCTTC
TRBJ1-2 | TRBV6-1 | - | - | CASQGRNYGYTF | TGTGCCAGCCAGGGACGGAACTATGGCTACACCTTC
TRBJ1-5 | TRBV19 | - | - | CASSMQGLGNQPQHF | TGTGCCAGTAGCATGCAGGGATTGGGCAATCAGCCCCAGCATTTT
TRBJ1-4 | TRBV5-1 | - | - | CASSLEGAANEKLFF | TGCGCCAGCAGCTTGGAGGGCGCGGCTAATGAAAAACTGTTTTTT
TRBJ2-2 | TRBV12-3/TRBV12-4 | few | - | CASSSGLTNTGELFF | TGTGCCAGCAGTTCGGGTCTGACTAACACCGGGGAGCTGTTTTTT
TRBJ2-5 | TRBV7-9 | - | TRBD2 | CASSLVRSGGVETQYF | TGTGCCAGCAGCTTAGTGCGTAGCGGGGGAGTTGAGACCCAGTACTTC
TRBJ1-1 | TRBV4-1 | - | - | CASSQEPRGSEAFF | TGCGCCAGCAGCCAAGAACCCCGGGGGAGTGAAGCTTTCTTT
TRBJ2-4 | TRBV7-9 | few | - | CASSLVPGQNIQYF | TGTGCCAGCAGCTTAGTTCCAGGGCAAAACATTCAGTACTTC
TRBJ2-1 | TRBV5-1 | - | - | CASSLLGPDRRQFF | TGCGCCAGCAGCCTCCTAGGACCCGATAGGAGGCAGTTCTTC
TRBJ2-3 | TRBV7-9 | few | TRBD1 | CASSSDGQGEWDTQYF | TGTGCCAGCAGCAGCGACGGACAGGGAGAATGGGATACGCAGTATTTT
TRBJ2-2 | TRBV20-1 | - | - | CSAREEGGELFF | TGCAGTGCTAGAGAAGAGGGCGGGGAGCTGTTTTTT
TRBJ1-2 | TRBV3-1 | many | - | CASSLGSGDNYGYTF | TGTGCCAGCAGCTTAGGATCAGGGGACAACTATGGCTACACCTTC
TRBJ2-7 | TRBV7-9 | - | TRBD1 | CASSSRQGGTREQYF | TGTGCCAGCAGCTCGAGACAGGGGGGGACTCGGGAGCAGTACTTC
TRBJ2-7 | TRBV11-2 | few | TRBD2 | CASSFQLAGYNSYEQYF | TGTGCCAGCAGCTTCCAACTAGCGGGGTATAACTCCTACGAGCAGTACTTC
TRBJ1-5 | TRBV15 | few | - | CSNQPQHF | TGTAGCAATCAGCCCCAGCATTTT
TRBJ2-7 | TRBV19 | few | TRBD2 | CASSRGLVYEQYF | TGTGCCAGTAGTCGCGGACTAGTTTACGAGCAGTACTTC
TRBJ2-5 | TRBV29-1 | - | TRBD2 | CSVTPGLAGGTQETQYF | TGCAGCGTTACCCCGGGACTAGCGGGGGGGACCCAAGAGACCCAGTACTTC
TRBJ2-7 | TRBV12-3/TRBV12-4 | few | - | CASRPRRGYEQYF | TGTGCCAGCCGACCCAGACGCGGCTACGAGCAGTACTTC
TRBJ2-1 | TRBV24-1 | - | - | CATSRRHPNEQFF | TGTGCCACCAGTCGTCGGCACCCGAATGAGCAGTTCTTC
TRBJ2-1 | TRBV5-5 | once | - | CASRDSDRDYEQFF | TGTGCCAGCAGGGATTCCGACAGGGACTATGAGCAGTTCTTC
TRBJ2-1 | TRBV6-1 | few | - | CASNKGGSNEQFF | TGTGCCAGCAACAAGGGGGGGTCCAATGAGCAGTTCTTC
TRBJ2-5 | TRBV4-1 | few | - | CASSLQGEEPQETQYF | TGCGCCAGCAGCCTCCAGGGGGAGGAGCCCCAAGAGACCCAGTACTTC
TRBJ1-2 | TRBV15 | few | - | CATSDPRGGIRYGYTF | TGTGCCACCAGCGACCCCCGGGGGGGGATTCGATATGGCTACACCTTC
TRBJ2-7 | TRBV4-1 | many | TRBD2 | CASSQDLASGGDSYEQYF | TGCGCCAGCAGCCAAGATCTGGCTAGCGGGGGTGACTCCTACGAGCAGTACTTC
TRBJ2-1 | TRBV12-3/TRBV12-4 | - | TRBD2 | CASSLDGTKIGEQFF | TGTGCCAGCAGTTTAGACGGGACTAAAATTGGCGAGCAGTTCTTC
TRBJ2-2 | TRBV12-3/TRBV12-4 | - | - | CASYAGQTNTGELFF | TGTGCCAGTTATGCGGGACAGACGAACACCGGGGAGCTGTTTTTT
TRBJ2-2 | TRBV29-1 | - | TRBD1 | CSVAHRGTNTGELFF | TGCAGCGTAGCCCACAGGGGAACGAACACCGGGGAGCTGTTTTTT
TRBJ2-7 | TRBV9 | - | - | CASSVDGRGPLEQYF | TGTGCCAGCAGCGTAGATGGCAGGGGACCCCTCGAGCAGTACTTC
TRBJ2-1 | TRBV4-2 | few | - | CASSPERDYNEQFF | TGTGCCAGCAGCCCCGAGCGAGACTACAATGAGCAGTTCTTC
TRBJ1-2 | TRBV20-1 | - | - | CSARKNPDLTNYGYTF | TGCAGTGCCCGCAAGAACCCGGACTTAACAAACTATGGCTACACCTTC